This is a list of T cell receptor beta chains from one sample in a study of T cell responses to AZD1222 COVID-19 vaccine. Using immunoSEQ multiplex PCR, the repertoire was profiled, and TCRdb retains in-frame clones only, with some absent. The sample yields 100,000 to 150,000 clones, 90% seen once. The sequenced sample was peripheral blood, obtained on day 0 of AZD1222 vaccination. The receptors shown here come from an adult in good health. The CDR3 runs from the conserved cysteine through the conserved F or W. Each record gives: CDR3 length, clone size, D gene, V gene, J gene, CDR3 protein, CDR3 DNA. The D gene is left open where the match is weak. Size is omitted from some rows. Given values are once, few, many or a class for expanded clones.

length: 13
size: .
D: .
V: TRBV5-4
J: TRBJ2-1
CDR3: CASNPDREKERFF
DNA: TGTGCCAGCAACCCCGACAGAGAGAAGGAACGGTTCTTC

length: 14
size: .
D: TRBD1
V: TRBV9
J: TRBJ1-4
CDR3: CASSVTGQGEKLFF
DNA: TGTGCCAGCAGCGTGACAGGGCAAGGTGAAAAACTGTTTTTT

length: 14
size: once
D: TRBD1
V: TRBV25-1
J: TRBJ1-2
CDR3: CASSATGVNYGYTF
DNA: TGTGCCAGCAGTGCTACAGGGGTTAACTATGGCTACACCTTC

length: 12
size: .
D: .
V: TRBV30
J: TRBJ2-7
CDR3: CAWGEQGLEQYF
DNA: TGTGCCTGGGGCGAACAGGGACTCGAGCAGTACTTC

length: 13
size: .
D: .
V: TRBV7-2
J: TRBJ1-1
CDR3: CASRQHMNTEAFF
DNA: TGTGCCAGCAGACAACACATGAACACTGAAGCTTTCTTT

length: 16
size: .
D: .
V: TRBV5-8
J: TRBJ1-3
CDR3: CASSLAVWGAGNTIYF
DNA: TGTGCCAGCAGCTTGGCCGTGTGGGGGGCCGGAAACACCATATATTTT

length: 11
size: .
D: .
V: TRBV20-1
J: TRBJ2-7
CDR3: CSARSGYEQYF
DNA: TGCAGTGCTCGAAGTGGCTACGAGCAGTACTTC

length: 13
size: .
D: .
V: TRBV28
J: TRBJ1-1
CDR3: CASSFTGPSEAFF
DNA: TGTGCCAGCAGTTTTACAGGACCATCAGAAGCTTTCTTT

length: 14
size: .
D: .
V: TRBV9
J: TRBJ1-4
CDR3: CASSRLGANEKLFF
DNA: TGTGCCAGCAGCCGCCTGGGGGCTAATGAAAAACTGTTTTTT

length: 14
size: .
D: .
V: TRBV9
J: TRBJ1-3
CDR3: CASSRVGSGNTIYF
DNA: TGTGCCAGCAGCCGGGTAGGCTCTGGAAACACCATATATTTT

length: 15
size: .
D: .
V: TRBV4-1
J: TRBJ1-5
CDR3: CASSQAVDQLAPQHF
DNA: TGCGCCAGCAGCCAAGCGGTCGACCAACTTGCGCCCCAGCATTTT